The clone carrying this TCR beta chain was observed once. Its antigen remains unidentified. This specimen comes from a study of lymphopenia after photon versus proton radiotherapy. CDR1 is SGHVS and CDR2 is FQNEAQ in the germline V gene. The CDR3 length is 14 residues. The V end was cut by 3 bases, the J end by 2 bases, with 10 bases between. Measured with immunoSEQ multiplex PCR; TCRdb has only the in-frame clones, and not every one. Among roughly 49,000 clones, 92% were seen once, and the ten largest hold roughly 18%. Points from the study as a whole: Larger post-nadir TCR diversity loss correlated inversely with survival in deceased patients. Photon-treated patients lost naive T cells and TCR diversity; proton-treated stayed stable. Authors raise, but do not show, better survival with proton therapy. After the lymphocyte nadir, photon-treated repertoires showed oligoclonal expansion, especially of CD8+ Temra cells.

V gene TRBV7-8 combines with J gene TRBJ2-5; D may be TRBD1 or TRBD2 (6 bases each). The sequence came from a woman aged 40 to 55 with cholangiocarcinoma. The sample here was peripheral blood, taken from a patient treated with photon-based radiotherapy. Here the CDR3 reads CASSLGGTQETQYF. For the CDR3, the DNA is TGTGCCAGCAGCTTGGGCGGGACACAAGAGACCCAGTACTTC. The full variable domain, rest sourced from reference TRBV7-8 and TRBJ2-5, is GAGVSQSPRYKVAKRGQDVALRCDPISGHVSLFWYQQALGQGPEFLTYFQNEAQLDKSGLPSDRFFAERPEGSVSTLKIQRTQQEDSAVYLCASSLGGTQETQYFGPGTRLLVL.